The 7 T cell receptor beta chains reported below all come from one sample, sequenced in a study of blood T cell repertoires in COVID-19. The repertoire was sequenced with immunoSEQ multiplex PCR; TCRdb's copy has only in-frame clones and lacks some. The sample lists 250,000 to 300,000 clones; about 89% were seen once. The sample taken for sequencing was peripheral blood. All receptors come from a middle-aged woman who had recovered from COVID-19.

The chain combines TRBV3-1 (or the pseudogene TRBV3-2) with TRBJ1-1; weak D call: TRBD1 (5 bases). Germline CDR1 and CDR2: LGHDT and YNNKEL (reference sequence). The V gene lost 1 base and the J gene lost 4 bases, with 10 bases spanning the gap. The CDR3 runs 14 residues. CDR3 sequence: CASSQVSRGTEAFF. CDR3 DNA sequence: TGTGCCAGCAGCCAAGTGTCAAGGGGCACTGAAGCTTTCTTT.

V gene TRBV4-2 combines with J gene TRBJ2-1; D gene unclear. CDR1 is LGHNA and CDR2 is YNFKEQ in the germline V gene. The CDR3 covers 13 residues. V shed 0 bases and J shed 8 bases, with 8 bases lying between them. The chain's CDR3 is CASSQESSYEQFF. In nucleotides, the CDR3 is TGTGCCAGCAGCCAAGAGTCGAGCTATGAGCAGTTCTTC.

V usage is TRBV4-2 and J usage is TRBJ1-4, with TRBD1 as a possible D gene (5 bases). This CDR3 region has 15 residues. Looked up from germline, CDR1 is LGHNA and CDR2 is YNFKEQ. Trimming cost V 1 base and J 7 bases, with 13 bases left between them. CDR3 bases: TGTGCCAGCAGCCAAGTGGTGGGGGGGGGTGAAAAACTGTTTTTT. Protein product: CASSQVVGGGEKLFF.

The V and J genes are TRBV10-3 and TRBJ1-1, with a weak D call TRBD1 (6 bases). The CDR3 extends over 15 amino acids. Germline CDR1 ENHRY, CDR2 SYGVKD. V was shortened by 0 bases and J by 7 bases, with 15 bases between the two germline ends. The CDR3: CAISESTGPGNEAFF. The CDR3 DNA reads as TGTGCCATCAGTGAGTCGACAGGCCCGGGGAATGAAGCTTTCTTT.

This clone was seen once. This chain joins TRBV5-4 and TRBJ1-2; D call uncertain. V was cut by 0 bases and J by 3 bases, with 12 bases left in between. This CDR3 is 15 amino acids long. The V gene's germline CDR1 is SGHNT and CDR2 YYREEE (reference sequence). In DNA form, the CDR3 reads TGTGCCAGCAGCTTGGTGGTGGGAGGAGACTATGGCTACACCTTC. Translated, it gives CASSLVVGGDYGYTF.

V gene TRBV7-9 combines with J gene TRBJ1-1, with TRBD1 identical over 7 bases. This CDR3 contains 15 residues. The trim removed 1 base at V and 6 bases at J, leaving 8 bases unmatched. Germline lookup yields CDR1 SEHNR and CDR2 FQNEAQ (reference sequence). The CDR3 sequence is CASSLEKGARSEAFF. The CDR3 coding sequence is TGTGCCAGCAGCTTAGAAAAGGGGGCAAGGTCTGAAGCTTTCTTT.

V usage is TRBV5-4 and J usage is TRBJ1-2; D is unresolved. The CDR3 sequence is 14 residues long. CDR1 and CDR2 (germline): SGHNT, YYREEE (reference sequence). Trimming pared 0 bases from V and 2 bases from J, leaving 8 bases between. The CDR3 loop is CASSLETVNYGYTF. CDR3 sequence (DNA): TGTGCCAGCAGCTTGGAAACAGTGAACTATGGCTACACCTTC.